This TCR beta chain was observed in a study of cytomegalovirus exposure and HLA in healthy donors. Background on the study: Out of fewer than 500 genotyped donors, about 80% belonged to the Caucasian-associated ancestry cluster. Whole-study results and caveats: CMV serostatus was the only immune exposure information that was available. Reports described diagnosis of cytomegalovirus status by the classifier as highly specific and sensitive. With later analysis, a missense DCLRE1C variant became linked to TCR beta V- and J-gene trimming.

The PCR contained 60 Vbeta and 13 Jbeta primers. Libraries were prepared by immunoSEQ multiplex PCR; TCRdb keeps only in-frame clonotypes and omits some of them. The repertoire includes more than 150,000 clones, approximately 80% of them detected once, and 6% sits in the top ten. The CDR3 extends over 16 amino acids. V trimming: 8 bases; J trimming: 8 bases; junction bases outside the gene matches: 13. In regard to this clone: Its antigen is currently unknown.

This sequence originates from a woman under 40 in good health and CMV-seropositive. The chain links TRBV23-1 to TRBJ1-6; 9 nucleotides line up with TRBD1. TRBV23-1 is sorted into the ORF group, with uncertain function. Material for sequencing was PBMCs. CDR3 nucleotide sequence: TGCGCCAGCGCCCTCGGGTGGGACAGGGTTGATTCACCCCTCCACTTT. Protein: CASALGWDRVDSPLHF.